This is a list of T cell receptor beta chains from one sample in a study of CD8+ T cells in alopecia areata. TCRdb keeps only in-frame clones here, not all; method: immunoSEQ multiplex PCR. The table records under 350,000 clones, 55% to 75% of them present only once. The sample was CD4+ T cells sorted from blood, taken at week 24, from a patient treated with tofacitinib. The receptors were sampled from a human donor with alopecia areata. Both conserved end residues are part of each CDR3. The D gene is left open where the match is weak. The size entry is marked missing in some rows and otherwise reads once, few, many or a size class.

>NA|NA|13|TRBV9|TRBJ1-4
CASSVATSSRLYF
TGTGCCAGCAGCGTAGCTACATCTAGCCGGCTCTATTTT
>NA|TRBD1|13|TRBV7-3|TRBJ2-4
CASSARQGSIQYF
TGTGCCAGCAGCGCAAGACAGGGTAGCATTCAGTACTTC
>once|TRBD2|15|TRBV5-4|TRBJ2-5
CASRPGLAEKRAQYF
TGTGCCAGCAGGCCGGGACTAGCGGAGAAGAGGGCCCAGTACTTC
>NA|NA|15|TRBV9|TRBJ2-1
CASSVTGEQGNEQFF
TGTGCCAGCAGCGTTACCGGGGAACAAGGCAATGAGCAGTTCTTC
>once|TRBD2|14|TRBV30|TRBJ2-7
CAWDRGGGSYEQYF
TGTGCCTGGGATCGCGGCGGGGGGTCCTACGAGCAGTACTTC
>NA|NA|13|TRBV7-2|TRBJ2-5
CASSQIIRETQYF
TGTGCCAGCAGCCAGATTATCCGAGAGACCCAGTACTTC
>NA|NA|14|TRBV18|TRBJ1-1
CASSPGDLNTEAFF
TGTGCCAGCTCACCAGGGGATTTGAACACTGAAGCTTTCTTT
>few|TRBD2|13|TRBV30|TRBJ2-4
CAWKISGGNIQYF
TGTGCCTGGAAAATTAGCGGGGGTAACATTCAGTACTTC
>NA|NA|14|TRBV30|TRBJ1-1
CAWSVNGGSAEAFF
TGTGCCTGGAGTGTAAATGGTGGATCCGCTGAAGCTTTCTTT
>NA|TRBD2|16|TRBV7-2|TRBJ2-5
CASSKPGLAGLETQYF
TGTGCCAGCAGCAAACCGGGACTAGCGGGGTTGGAGACCCAGTACTTC
>once|TRBD2|13|TRBV30|TRBJ2-5
CAWSQVGGETQYF
TGTGCCTGGAGTCAGGTGGGAGGGGAGACCCAGTACTTC
>NA|NA|14|TRBV30|TRBJ2-7
CAWSTRRASLEQYF
TGTGCCTGGAGCACCCGTAGGGCAAGTTTAGAGCAGTACTTC
>NA|TRBD1|13|TRBV27|TRBJ2-7
CASSRDRGDEQYF
TGTGCCAGCAGCCGGGACAGGGGGGACGAGCAGTACTTC
>few|TRBD1|15|TRBV5-1|TRBJ1-5
CASRVSDRPNQPQHF
TGCGCCAGCAGAGTATCGGACAGGCCGAATCAGCCCCAGCATTTT
>NA|TRBD2|16|TRBV5-1|TRBJ2-3
CASSLEGLAVTDTQYF
TGCGCCAGCAGCTTGGAAGGACTAGCGGTCACAGATACGCAGTATTTT
>NA|TRBD1|15|TRBV5-1|TRBJ2-7
CASRTNRDSSYEQYF
TGCGCCAGCAGGACGAATCGGGACAGCTCCTACGAGCAGTACTTC
>NA|TRBD1|16|TRBV10-3|TRBJ2-7
CAISAVPDRGLDEQYF
TGTGCCATCAGTGCGGTTCCGGACAGGGGATTAGACGAGCAGTACTTC
>few|NA|15|TRBV25-1|TRBJ2-5
CASSEYSLAWETQYF
TGTGCCAGCAGTGAATATTCTCTAGCGTGGGAGACCCAGTACTTC
>few|NA|12|TRBV29-1|TRBJ2-5
CSVHRDLETQYF
TGCAGCGTCCACCGGGACTTAGAGACCCAGTACTTC
>NA|TRBD2|15|TRBV2|TRBJ2-2
CASRASGGNTGELFF
TGTGCCAGCAGAGCAAGCGGGGGGAACACCGGGGAGCTGTTTTTT
>NA|NA|16|TRBV30|TRBJ2-5
CAWSVPSSRVQETQYF
TGTGCCTGGAGTGTACCCTCGTCACGGGTACAAGAGACCCAGTACTTC
>NA|TRBD1|14|TRBV6-5|TRBJ1-6
CASRSGTVNSPLHF
TGTGCCAGCAGGAGTGGGACAGTTAATTCACCCCTCCACTTT
>NA|NA|13|TRBV9|TRBJ2-5
CASSGSGKETQYF
TGTGCCAGCAGCGGAAGCGGAAAAGAGACCCAGTACTTC
>once|NA|15|TRBV6-5|TRBJ1-4
CASKGGMGGNEKLFF
TGTGCCAGCAAGGGCGGTATGGGGGGTAATGAAAAACTGTTTTTT
>NA|NA|13|TRBV15|TRBJ1-6
CATSGQRNSPLHF
TGTGCCACCAGCGGCCAGAGAAATTCACCCCTCCACTTT
>NA|NA|13|TRBV19|TRBJ1-1
CASSRPSPAEAFF
TGTGCCAGTAGTAGACCGAGTCCCGCTGAAGCTTTCTTT
>few|NA|15|TRBV30|TRBJ2-3
CAWSVMGSATDTQYF
TGTGCCTGGAGTGTAATGGGCTCTGCCACAGATACGCAGTATTTT
>NA|NA|15|TRBV7-2|TRBJ2-2
CASSFDSGNTGELFF
TGTGCCAGCAGCTTTGATAGCGGGAACACCGGGGAGCTGTTTTTT
>NA|NA|15|TRBV7-2|TRBJ1-5
CASSFGGSSNQPQHF
TGTGCCAGCAGCTTTGGAGGGTCTAGCAATCAGCCCCAGCATTTT
>NA|TRBD2|14|TRBV27|TRBJ2-1
CASRLAGAYNEQFF
TGTGCCAGTCGACTAGCGGGGGCTTACAATGAGCAGTTCTTC
>few|NA|13|TRBV29-1|TRBJ2-5
CSAGQWLRETQYF
TGCAGCGCCGGACAGTGGTTAAGGGAGACCCAGTACTTC
>NA|NA|13|TRBV4-1|TRBJ2-5
CASSQILTETQYF
TGCGCCAGCAGCCAAATTCTAACTGAGACCCAGTACTTC
>NA|NA|13|TRBV4-2|TRBJ2-7
CASSQDRGYEQYF
TGTGCCAGCAGCCAAGATAGAGGGTACGAGCAGTACTTC
>NA|TRBD1|13|TRBV29-1|TRBJ1-4
CSAGDRESEKLFF
TGCAGCGCGGGAGACAGGGAGTCCGAAAAACTGTTTTTT
>NA|NA|10|TRBV30|TRBJ1-2
CAWSGYGYTF
TGTGCCTGGAGTGGGTATGGCTACACCTTC
>NA|NA|12|TRBV19|TRBJ2-5
CASSPRGATQYF
TGTGCCAGTAGTCCGAGGGGGGCGACCCAGTACTTC
>NA|NA|14|TRBV30|TRBJ1-5
CAWSRGGGNQPQHF
TGTGCCTGGAGTAGGGGAGGTGGCAATCAGCCCCAGCATTTT
>NA|TRBD1|17|TRBV27|TRBJ2-3
CASSLGAGGARTDTQYF
TGTGCCAGCAGTTTAGGAGCAGGGGGCGCGAGGACAGATACGCAGTATTTT
>NA|NA|13|TRBV9|TRBJ2-5
CASSVGAEETQYF
TGTGCCAGCAGCGTAGGAGCCGAGGAGACCCAGTACTTC
>NA|NA|13|TRBV6-6|TRBJ1-6
CATIATGNSPLHF
TGTGCCACAATCGCCACAGGGAATTCACCCCTCCACTTT
>NA|TRBD2|12|TRBV7-9|TRBJ2-3
CASSGTSTTQYF
TGTGCCAGCAGCGGGACTAGCACTACGCAGTATTTT
>once|NA|18|TRBV9|TRBJ1-1
CASSVAAGGLASNTEAFF
TGTGCCAGCAGCGTAGCTGCTGGAGGGCTTGCCTCGAACACTGAAGCTTTCTTT
>NA|NA|16|TRBV6-5|TRBJ2-5
CASSYGGQKYQETQYF
TGTGCCAGCAGTTACGGCGGACAGAAGTACCAAGAGACCCAGTACTTC
>NA|NA|15|TRBV30|TRBJ2-2
CAWSQGLPHTGELFF
TGTGCCTGGAGTCAGGGACTCCCTCACACCGGGGAGCTGTTTTTT
>NA|TRBD1|13|TRBV23-1|TRBJ1-1
CASSQRTGTEAFF
TGCGCCAGCAGTCAACGGACAGGTACTGAAGCTTTCTTT
>NA|TRBD1|14|TRBV28|TRBJ1-2
CASSSHGQGRGYTF
TGTGCCAGCAGTTCCCACGGACAGGGGCGGGGCTACACCTTC
>NA|TRBD1|16|TRBV11-2|TRBJ1-4
CASSDRQGAANEKLFF
TGTGCCAGCAGCGATCGACAGGGTGCCGCTAATGAAAAACTGTTTTTT
>few|TRBD1|12|TRBV18|TRBJ1-1
CASSNRGEVAFF
TGTGCCAGCTCAAACAGGGGTGAGGTAGCTTTCTTT
>NA|NA|12|TRBV25-1|TRBJ2-4
CASSEYYGIQYF
TGTGCCAGCAGTGAATACTATGGCATTCAGTACTTC